Below are 19 T cell receptor beta chains sequenced from a single sample in a study of OX40 agonist ivuxolimab in advanced cancers. Library preparation employed the immunoSEQ multiplex PCR assay. Imported from immuneACCESS, the table was reduced by TCRdb to in-frame sequences with V and J called. These copies leave out some clones; in studies compared against another copy, an unresolved V gene accounts for under half, and the cause of the remainder is not known. A total of about 60,000 clones appear in this sample, roughly 90% of them only once. The top ten clones comprise around 2.8% of the sample. The sample here was CD4+ or CD8+ T cells sorted from blood, taken in a trial of the OX40 agonist ivuxolimab. These receptors came from an adult with an advanced solid tumor such as melanoma, head and neck, liver or kidney cancer.

The chain uses TRBV30 and TRBJ2-1; the match to TRBD2 covers 8 bases. CDR1 and CDR2 from the germline V gene are GTSNPN and SVGIG (reference sequence). Trimming at V came to 1 base and at J to 5 bases, leaving 4 bases not matched to a gene. The CDR3 is 14 amino acids. The CDR3 bases are TGTGCCTGGAGTGCTGGACTAGCCCACAATGAGCAGTTCTTC. This encodes CAWSAGLAHNEQFF.

The chain carries TRBV9 and TRBJ2-3, with 7 positions matching TRBD2. Trimming took 0 bases from V and 4 from J; bases not matched to a gene: 5. The CDR3 sequence is 15 residues long. Per the germline V gene, CDR1 is SGDLS and CDR2 is YYNGEE. The CDR3 DNA reads TGTGCCAGCAGCGTAGTCGAGGGAGGGCCAGATACGCAGTATTTT. This encodes CASSVVEGGPDTQYF.

The rearrangement uses TRBV14 and TRBJ2-1; D uncertain. Germline V gives CDR1 SGHDN, CDR2 FVKESK. The CDR3 runs to 12 residues. Trimming removed 3 bases at V and 4 bases at J, with 4 bases between. CDR3 protein: CASSHSYNEQFF. CDR3 DNA sequence: TGTGCCAGCAGCCATAGTTACAATGAGCAGTTCTTC.

The rearrangement joins TRBV19 to TRBJ1-1; 7 bases are a match to TRBD1. The CDR3 contains 14 residues. Looked up from germline, CDR1 is LNHDA and CDR2 is SQIVND (reference sequence). After removal of 3 bases from V and 4 bases from J, the junction contained 5 bases not matched to a gene. This CDR3 is CASSMTGRSTEAFF. In DNA, the CDR3 is TGTGCCAGTAGTATGACAGGGCGCAGCACTGAAGCTTTCTTT.

J is TRBJ2-3 and V is TRBV4-2; no firm D call. V was clipped by 6 bases and J by 4 bases, with 17 bases between them. Germline CDR1 is LGHNA and CDR2 is YNFKEQ. The CDR3 loop spans 15 amino acids. In nucleotides, the CDR3 is TGTGCCAGCAGTCCAAGTTACAATTTCGCAGATACGCAGTATTTT. This encodes CASSPSYNFADTQYF.

The chain couples TRBV6-6 to TRBJ1-4, with TRBD1 as a possible D gene (6 bases). Germline V gene sequence: CDR1 MNHNY, CDR2 SVGAGI (reference sequence). The CDR3 length is 14 residues. Trimming took off 7 bases at V and 7 bases at J, with 16 bases between the two ends. The CDR3 here is CASTSLQGTEKLFF. The DNA of the CDR3 is TGTGCCAGCACCTCCTTACAGGGAACTGAAAAACTGTTTTTT.

The V and J genes are TRBV2 and TRBJ2-5; perhaps TRBD2 as D (6 bases). V was pared by 2 bases and J by 2 bases, with 9 bases between. There are 14 residues in the CDR3. The V gene's germline CDR1 is SNHLY and CDR2 FYNNEI. The CDR3 sequence: CASSEYRGQETQYF. The CDR3 nucleotides are TGTGCCAGCAGTGAATACCGGGGGCAAGAGACCCAGTACTTC.

The gene calls are TRBV2 and TRBJ2-4, with 10 nucleotides matching TRBD2. The CDR3 sequence is 14 residues long. J gave up 8 bases and V 9 bases, and 10 bases lay outside the gene matches. CDR1 and CDR2 from the germline V gene are SNHLY and FYNNEI. The CDR3, as DNA: TGTGCCAGTAAACCCGGGACTAGCGTGTACATTCAGTACTTC. This sequence encodes CASKPGTSVYIQYF.

The chain couples TRBV19 to TRBJ1-5, with D tentatively TRBD1 (5 bases). The CDR3 runs to 14 residues. The V and J ends lost 6 bases and 9 bases respectively, with 18 bases between them. Germline lookup yields CDR1 LNHDA and CDR2 SQIVND (reference sequence). In DNA form, the CDR3 reads TGTGCCAGTAGCGATATGGGGGGGGAGGGGCCCCAGCATTTT. It is translated as CASSDMGGEGPQHF.

The CDR3 DNA follows: TGTGCCAGCAGCTCTACAGCGTACTACAATGAGCAGTTCTTC. It is translated as CASSSTAYYNEQFF. The chain couples TRBV5-4 to TRBJ2-1; no clear D gene. V was cut by 3 bases and J by 3 bases, with 10 bases left in between. Germline V CDR1 and CDR2: SGHNT, YYREEE (reference sequence). The length of the CDR3 is 14 residues.

CDR3 loop: CASSNGQTGETQYF. The CDR3 DNA reads TGCGCCAGCAGCAACGGACAGACCGGGGAGACCCAGTACTTC. The gene calls are TRBV5-1 and TRBJ2-5, with D possibly being TRBD1 (6 bases). Trimming shortened V by 4 bases and J by 5 bases, and 15 bases separated the two germline ends. The CDR3 is 14 residues long. The germline CDR1 and CDR2 sequences are SGHRS and YFSETQ.

This rearrangement joins TRBV11-3 to TRBJ1-5, with D possibly TRBD1 on 5 matching bases. There are 13 residues in the CDR3. Germline V lookup: CDR1 SGHNT, CDR2 YENEEA. V was pared by 3 bases and J by 7 bases, with 10 bases between. The CDR3 DNA is TGTGCCAGCAGCTTCCAGGGTGGCCAGCCCCAGCATTTT. Its translation is CASSFQGGQPQHF.

This chain uses TRBV6-1 with TRBJ2-1, with D perhaps given as TRBD1 or TRBD2 (6 bases each). Per germline, CDR1 MNHNS and CDR2 SASEGT. This CDR3 contains 16 residues. Trimming cost V 2 bases and J 2 bases, with 13 bases left between them. CDR3 region: CASSERGGLAYNEQFF. DNA of the CDR3: TGTGCCAGCAGTGAACGTGGGGGGCTAGCCTACAATGAGCAGTTCTTC.

This clone has just one count. The rearrangement uses TRBV6-1 and TRBJ2-7; D possibly uses TRBD1 or TRBD2 (5 bases each). Germline V gene data show CDR1 as MNHNS and CDR2 as SASEGT. CDR3 size: 15 residues. V was cut by 1 base and J by 0 bases, with 10 bases left in between. The CDR3 sequence is CASSEGDASSYEQYF. The CDR3 DNA reads TGTGCCAGCAGTGAAGGGGACGCTAGCTCCTACGAGCAGTACTTC.

The rearrangement joins TRBV19 to TRBJ1-1, with a tentative D call TRBD1 (6 bases). The germline gives CDR1 LNHDA, CDR2 SQIVND (reference sequence). V lost 4 bases and J lost 7, with 16 bases in between. The CDR3 spans 14 residues. CDR3 coding DNA: TGTGCCAGTAGTAGGGGGGGCTTCGCCGGTGAAGCTTTCTTT. Its translation: CASSRGGFAGEAFF.

The chain employs TRBV29-1 and TRBJ2-7, with TRBD2 identical over 7 bases. Trimming at V came to 6 bases and at J to 0 bases, leaving 14 bases not matched to a gene. The CDR3 has 16 residues. Looked up from germline, CDR1 is SQVTM and CDR2 is ANQGSEA. Here the CDR3 DNA reads TGCAGCGTCCGATCCCACTCTAGCGGAAGCTCCTACGAGCAGTACTTC. It encodes CSVRSHSSGSSYEQYF.

This sequence joins TRBV10-3 and TRBJ2-5; D is undetermined. The CDR3 contains 14 residues. The germline gives CDR1 ENHRY, CDR2 SYGVKD. With 4 bases removed from V and 3 bases from J, the gap between germline ends came to 12 bases. The CDR3 DNA reads TGTGCCATCAGTGCTACACAGAAAGAAGAGACCCAGTACTTC. Residues: CAISATQKEETQYF.

The chain recombines TRBV19 with TRBJ2-7; no firm D call. The length of the CDR3 is 14 residues. CDR1 and CDR2 (germline): LNHDA, SQIVND (reference sequence). Trimming stripped 3 bases from V and 0 bases from J, with 9 bases between. CDR3 coding DNA: TGTGCCAGTAGTATGCAGGTAGACTCCTACGAGCAGTACTTC. Protein product: CASSMQVDSYEQYF.

The V gene is TRBV5-4, the J gene TRBJ2-1, with 10 bases aligning to TRBD2. In germline, CDR1 is SGHNT, CDR2 YYREEE (reference sequence). This CDR3 comprises 15 residues. Unmatched junction bases numbered 4, after V lost 4 bases and J lost 3 bases. This CDR3 is CASSETSGIYNEQFF. The CDR3 DNA reads as TGTGCCAGCAGCGAAACTAGCGGGATCTACAATGAGCAGTTCTTC.